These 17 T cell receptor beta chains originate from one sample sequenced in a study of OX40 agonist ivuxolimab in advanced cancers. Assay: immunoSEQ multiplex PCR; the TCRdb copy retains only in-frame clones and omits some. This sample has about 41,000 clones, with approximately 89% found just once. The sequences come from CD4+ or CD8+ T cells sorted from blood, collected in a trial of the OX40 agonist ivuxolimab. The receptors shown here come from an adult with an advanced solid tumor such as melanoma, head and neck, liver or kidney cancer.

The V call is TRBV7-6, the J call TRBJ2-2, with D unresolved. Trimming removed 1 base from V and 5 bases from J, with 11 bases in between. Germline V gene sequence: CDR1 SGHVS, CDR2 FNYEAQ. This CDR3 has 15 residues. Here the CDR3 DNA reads TGTGCCAGCAGCTTAGTTTGGGAAAGGACCGGGGAGCTGTTTTTT. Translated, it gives CASSLVWERTGELFF.

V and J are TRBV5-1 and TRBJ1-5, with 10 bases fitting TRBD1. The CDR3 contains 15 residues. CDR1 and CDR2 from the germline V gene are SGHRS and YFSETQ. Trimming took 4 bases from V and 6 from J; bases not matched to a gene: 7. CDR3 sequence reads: CASSPTTGGGQPQHF. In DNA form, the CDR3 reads TGCGCCAGCAGCCCCACGACAGGGGGCGGTCAGCCCCAGCATTTT.

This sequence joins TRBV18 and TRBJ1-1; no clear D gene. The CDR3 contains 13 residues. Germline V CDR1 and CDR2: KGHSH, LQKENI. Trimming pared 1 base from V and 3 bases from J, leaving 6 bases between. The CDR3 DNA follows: TGTGCCAGCTCACCACTTCTTGACACTGAAGCTTTCTTT. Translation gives CASSPLLDTEAFF.

The CDR3 loop is CASSGQATDTQYF. The DNA of the CDR3 is TGTGCCAGCAGTGGACAGGCCACAGATACGCAGTATTTT. This chain links TRBV2 with TRBJ2-3; possible D gene TRBD1, 6 bases. This CDR3 is built from 13 residues. Germline loops: CDR1 SNHLY, CDR2 FYNNEI. The V end was cut by 4 bases, the J end by 2 bases, with 7 bases between.

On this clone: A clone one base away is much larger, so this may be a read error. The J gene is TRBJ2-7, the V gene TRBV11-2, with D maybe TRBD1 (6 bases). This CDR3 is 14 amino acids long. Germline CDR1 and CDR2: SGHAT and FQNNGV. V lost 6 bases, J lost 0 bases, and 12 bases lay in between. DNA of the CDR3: TGTGCCAGCAGAGAACAGGGCAGCTCCTACGAGCAGTACTTC. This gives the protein CASREQGSSYEQYF.

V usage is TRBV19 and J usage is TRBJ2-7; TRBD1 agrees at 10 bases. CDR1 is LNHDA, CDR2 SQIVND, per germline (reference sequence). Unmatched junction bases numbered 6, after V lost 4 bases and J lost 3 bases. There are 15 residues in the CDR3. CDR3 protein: CASSTGTGANYEQYF. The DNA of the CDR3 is TGTGCCAGTAGTACCGGGACAGGGGCAAACTACGAGCAGTACTTC. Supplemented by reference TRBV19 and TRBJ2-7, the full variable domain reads DGGITQSPKYLFRKEGQNVTLSCEQNLNHDAMYWYRQDPGQGLRLIYYSQIVNDFQKGDIAEGYSVSREKKESFPLTVTSAQKNPTAFYLCASSTGTGANYEQYFGPGTRLTVT.

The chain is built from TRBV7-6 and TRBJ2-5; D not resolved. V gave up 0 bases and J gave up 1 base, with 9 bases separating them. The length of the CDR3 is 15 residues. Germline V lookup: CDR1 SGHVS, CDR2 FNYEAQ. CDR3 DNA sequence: TGTGCCAGCAGCTTAGCGGGGTATTTCCAAGAGACCCAGTACTTC. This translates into CASSLAGYFQETQYF.

The CDR3 DNA reads as TGTGCCAGCAGCTTACCTGGGGACATTATGGAGGATACGCAGTATTTT. This translates into CASSLPGDIMEDTQYF. The rearrangement joins TRBV7-3 to TRBJ2-3; possible D gene TRBD1, 6 bases. The CDR3 has 16 amino acids. The germline gives CDR1 SGHTA, CDR2 FQGTGA. Deletions cut 2 bases from V and 6 bases from J, with 18 bases between.

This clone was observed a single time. The CDR3, as DNA: TGTGCCATCAGGAGCCTAGCGGGAGGGCCTCATGAGCAGTTCTTC. Residues: CAIRSLAGGPHEQFF. V and J are TRBV10-3 and TRBJ2-1; 12 bases align to TRBD2. Germline V CDR1 and CDR2: ENHRY, SYGVKD. V shed 6 bases, J shed 8 bases, and the junction held 8 bases outside the gene matches. This CDR3 has 15 amino acids.

The CDR3 sequence: CASSIEEVSYGYTF. In DNA form, the CDR3 reads TGTGCCAGTAGTATAGAGGAGGTCTCCTATGGCTACACCTTC. V and J are TRBV19 and TRBJ1-2; D is ambiguous. CDR1 and CDR2 from the germline V gene are LNHDA and SQIVND (reference sequence). Trimming took off 0 bases at V and 4 bases at J, with 9 bases between the two ends. This CDR3 is 14 amino acids long.

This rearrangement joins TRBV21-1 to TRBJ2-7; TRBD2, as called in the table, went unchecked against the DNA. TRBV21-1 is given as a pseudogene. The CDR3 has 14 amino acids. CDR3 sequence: CASVAGGPSYEQYF. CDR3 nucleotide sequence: TGTGCCAGCGTAGCGGGAGGGCCGTCCTACGAGCAGTACTTC.

CDR3 sequence reads: CASSQDQRLSTDTQYF. The CDR3 coding sequence is TGTGCCAGCAGCCAAGACCAGCGGTTAAGCACAGATACGCAGTATTTT. V and J are TRBV4-2 and TRBJ2-3; TRBD2 might be the D (5 bases). Germline CDR1 is LGHNA and CDR2 is YNFKEQ. This CDR3 comprises 16 residues. V lost 0 bases and J 0 bases, leaving 10 bases between the germline ends.

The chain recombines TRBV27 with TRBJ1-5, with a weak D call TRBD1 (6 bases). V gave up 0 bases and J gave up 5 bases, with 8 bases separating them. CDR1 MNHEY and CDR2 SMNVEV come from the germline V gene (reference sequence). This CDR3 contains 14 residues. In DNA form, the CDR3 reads TGTGCCAGCAGTTTATCGAGGGGGGATCAGCCCCAGCATTTT. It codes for CASSLSRGDQPQHF.

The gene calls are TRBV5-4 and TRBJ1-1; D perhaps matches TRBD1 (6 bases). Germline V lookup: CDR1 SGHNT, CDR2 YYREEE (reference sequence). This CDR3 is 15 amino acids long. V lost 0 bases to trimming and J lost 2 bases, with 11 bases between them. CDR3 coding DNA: TGTGCCAGCAGCTTGGCCAGGGGAACCAACACTGAAGCTTTCTTT. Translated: CASSLARGTNTEAFF.

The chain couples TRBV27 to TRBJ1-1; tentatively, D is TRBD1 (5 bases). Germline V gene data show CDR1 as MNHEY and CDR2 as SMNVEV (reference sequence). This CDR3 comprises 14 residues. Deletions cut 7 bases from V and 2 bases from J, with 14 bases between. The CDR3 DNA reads TGTGCCAGCATGGGGGAGTGGGGTAACACTGAAGCTTTCTTT. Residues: CASMGEWGNTEAFF.

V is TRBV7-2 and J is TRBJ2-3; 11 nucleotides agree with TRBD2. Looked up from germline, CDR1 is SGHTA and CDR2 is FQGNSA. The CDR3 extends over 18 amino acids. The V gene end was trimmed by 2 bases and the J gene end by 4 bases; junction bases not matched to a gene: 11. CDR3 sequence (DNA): TGTGCCAGCAGCTTACGTCCTTCGACTAGCGGGACCCCAGATACGCAGTATTTT. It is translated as CASSLRPSTSGTPDTQYF.

CDR3 bases: TGCGCCAGCAGCCAAGATAGTGCCCGACAGATCTCTGGAAACACCATATATTTT. Its translation is CASSQDSARQISGNTIYF. This chain links TRBV4-1 with TRBJ1-3; D may be TRBD1 (5 bases). The length of the CDR3 is 18 residues. The V end lost 0 bases, the J end lost 0 bases, and 15 bases lay between the germline ends. The germline V gene has CDR1 MGHRA and CDR2 YSYEKL.